The 20 T cell receptor beta chains below all came from one sample that was sequenced in a study of cytomegalovirus exposure and HLA in healthy donors. The PCR had 60 Vbeta and 13 Jbeta primers. Data came from immunoSEQ multiplex PCR; TCRdb stores just in-frame clones and leaves some out. The sample records over 150,000 clones, approximately 80% being singletons. Sequencing used PBMCs. These receptors all come from a boy younger than 18 in good health and CMV-seronegative.

The chain recombines TRBV10-3 with TRBJ1-3; D possibly corresponds to TRBD1 (6 bases). The CDR3 runs 14 residues. V dropped 10 bases and J dropped 0 bases, with 13 bases sitting between them. Germline V CDR1 and CDR2: ENHRY, SYGVKD. The DNA for the CDR3 is TGTGCCAGCAGGACAGCCGACTCTGGAAACACCATATATTTT. This encodes CASRTADSGNTIYF.

This chain joins TRBV7-3 and TRBJ2-5; a possible D gene is TRBD1 (6 bases). Trimming pared 4 bases from V and 5 bases from J, leaving 11 bases between. The CDR3 is 13 amino acids. Germline V gene lookup returns CDR1 SGHTA and CDR2 FQGTGA. This CDR3 reads CASSSQGWETQYF. The CDR3 DNA reads as TGTGCCAGCAGCTCACAGGGATGGGAGACCCAGTACTTC.

The J gene is TRBJ1-2, the V gene TRBV10-3; tentatively, D is TRBD1 (5 bases). V was pared by 6 bases and J by 2 bases, with 34 bases between. Germline CDR1 and CDR2: ENHRY and SYGVKD. The CDR3 length is 21 residues. As DNA, the CDR3 is TGTGCCATCAGAGAAAGCAACGATATAAGGGGTCGACCCGACATCAACTATGGCTACACCTTC. Protein product: CAIRESNDIRGRPDINYGYTF.

V gene TRBV10-2 combines with J gene TRBJ2-5, with a weak D call TRBD2 (5 bases). The V gene's germline CDR1 is WSHSY and CDR2 SAAADI. The CDR3 covers 15 residues. V was shortened by 6 bases and J by 7 bases, with 21 bases between the two germline ends. The CDR3 reads CASRERERPEGTQYF. CDR3 sequence (DNA): TGCGCCAGCAGGGAAAGGGAAAGGCCTGAGGGGACCCAGTACTTC.

The chain is built from TRBV19 and TRBJ2-7, with 7 bases identical to TRBD1. V lost 5 bases to trimming and J lost 5 bases; unmatched junction nucleotides: 12. Germline CDR1 reads LNHDA; CDR2 reads SQIVND (reference sequence). CDR3 length: 15 amino acids. CDR3 protein: CASSLGTFDRDEQYF. The CDR3 bases are TGTGCCAGTAGTCTCGGAACTTTCGACAGGGACGAGCAGTACTTC.

This clone was recorded a few times. The rearrangement uses TRBV7-9 and TRBJ2-2, with a tentative D call TRBD2 (5 bases). This CDR3 has 12 amino acids. V lost 5 bases, J lost 8 bases, and 9 bases lay in between. Germline CDR1 SEHNR, CDR2 FQNEAQ (reference sequence). The CDR3 DNA is TGTGCCAGCAGCCGGACTCTTGGGGAGCTGTTTTTT. It yields the protein CASSRTLGELFF.

V and J are TRBV6-6 and TRBJ2-1; 8 bases line up with TRBD2. This CDR3 comprises 16 residues. CDR1 is MNHNY, CDR2 SVGAGI, per germline (reference sequence). J gave up 8 bases and V 2 bases, and 11 bases lay outside the gene matches. The CDR3 DNA reads as TGTGCCAGCAGTTACCCCCAAAGCGGGGGAGTCGATGAGCAGTTCTTC. This translates into CASSYPQSGGVDEQFF.

The chain joins TRBV5-1 to TRBJ1-2; the match to TRBD1 covers 8 bases. Germline V gene lookup returns CDR1 SGHRS and CDR2 YFSETQ. V was clipped by 4 bases and J by 8 bases; unmatched bases: 10. CDR3 length equals 14 residues. The CDR3 here is CASSGPGQVDGYTF. CDR3 DNA: TGCGCCAGCAGCGGTCCGGGACAGGTCGACGGCTACACCTTC.

This chain uses TRBV7-6 with TRBJ2-1, with D possibly being TRBD2 (6 bases). The CDR3 is 16 amino acids. The V and J ends lost 4 bases and 4 bases respectively, with 17 bases between them. The germline gives CDR1 SGHVS, CDR2 FNYEAQ. As DNA, the CDR3 is TGTGCCAGCAGCTCGGAGGGGCTAGCGCCATACAATGAGCAGTTCTTC. Encoded protein: CASSSEGLAPYNEQFF.

V gene TRBV6-4 combines with J gene TRBJ2-3; no firm D call. The V gene's germline CDR1 is MRHNA and CDR2 SNTAGT. The germline V and J ends were trimmed by 3 bases and 2 bases, with 3 bases remaining between them. The CDR3 is 12 amino acids. The CDR3 sequence is CASSDITDTQYF. The CDR3 nucleotides are TGTGCCAGCAGTGATATCACAGATACGCAGTATTTT.

CDR3 in DNA: TGTGCCAGCACCACAGGGGTTCGGGACTATGGCTACACCTTC. It codes for CASTTGVRDYGYTF. V and J are TRBV6-6 and TRBJ1-2; 7 nucleotides align to TRBD1. The CDR3 is made up of 14 amino acids. V lost 7 bases to trimming and J lost 3 bases; unmatched junction nucleotides: 8. The V gene's germline CDR1 is MNHNY and CDR2 SVGAGI (reference sequence).

The J gene is TRBJ1-1, the V gene TRBV5-8, with no clear D. The germline V gene has CDR1 SGHTS and CDR2 YDEGEE. V was clipped by 1 base and J by 0 bases, with 7 bases between them. The CDR3 loop spans 14 amino acids. DNA for the CDR3: TGTGCCAGCAGCTTGATAAGCATGAACACTGAAGCTTTCTTT. Protein product: CASSLISMNTEAFF.

V gene TRBV9 combines with J gene TRBJ1-2; a weak D match, TRBD1 (6 bases). Germline V gene lookup returns CDR1 SGDLS and CDR2 YYNGEE. The CDR3 length is 15 residues. V lost 2 bases, J lost 0 bases, and 11 bases lay in between. The CDR3 DNA follows: TGTGCCAGCAGCGTCACAGGGAGATCTAACTATGGCTACACCTTC. As protein: CASSVTGRSNYGYTF.

V usage is TRBV7-9 and J usage is TRBJ2-5; no clear D. The V end lost 5 bases, the J end lost 6 bases, and 13 bases lay between the germline ends. The CDR3 is 13 amino acids. Germline values: CDR1 SEHNR, CDR2 FQNEAQ (reference sequence). The CDR3 DNA sequence: TGTGCCAGCAGCGTGCCCGAATGGCAGACCCAGTACTTC. Amino acid sequence: CASSVPEWQTQYF.

J is TRBJ2-6 and V is TRBV7-3; TRBD1 agrees at 8 bases. The V and J ends lost 5 bases and 0 bases, in that order; junction bases with no gene match: 9. In germline, CDR1 is SGHTA, CDR2 FQGTGA. CDR3 length: 18 residues. The CDR3 loop is CASSRTGTGVSGANVLTF. Here the CDR3 DNA reads TGTGCCAGCAGCCGCACCGGGACAGGAGTCTCTGGGGCCAACGTCCTGACTTTC.

V gene TRBV7-8 combines with J gene TRBJ2-7; the D gene is possibly TRBD2 (5 bases). V was pared by 5 bases and J by 0 bases, with 8 bases between. The germline V gene has CDR1 SGHVS and CDR2 FQNEAQ. This CDR3 is built from 13 residues. The CDR3 nucleotides are TGTGCCAGCAGCCAGCGGACCTCCTACGAGCAGTACTTC. Translating gives CASSQRTSYEQYF.

The chain employs TRBV19 and TRBJ2-1; D may be TRBD2 (7 bases). The CDR3 spans 17 residues. Germline assignment: CDR1 LNHDA and CDR2 SQIVND (reference sequence). Trimming shortened V by 0 bases and J by 5 bases, and 17 bases separated the two germline ends. This CDR3 reads CASSIDQGGGNNNEQFF. CDR3 nucleotides: TGTGCCAGTAGTATAGATCAGGGAGGGGGGAACAACAATGAGCAGTTCTTC.

In the case of this clone: One junction end disagrees with the germline gene, perhaps due to a read error. The chain links TRBV7-7 to TRBJ2-1; 12 nucleotides agree with TRBD2. Germline V CDR1 and CDR2: SSHAT, FNYEAQ (reference sequence). There are 15 residues in the CDR3. CDR3 sequence reads: CASSLGLAGHNEQFF. CDR3 in DNA: TGTGCTAGCAGCTTAGGACTAGCGGGACACAATGAGCAGTTCTTC.

The chain uses TRBV19 and TRBJ1-5; weak D call: TRBD1 (6 bases). V lost 7 bases, J lost 0 bases, and 19 bases lay in between. This CDR3 contains 17 residues. The germline gives CDR1 LNHDA, CDR2 SQIVND (reference sequence). The CDR3 reads CASKGEQAYVSNQPQHF. CDR3 coding DNA: TGTGCCAGTAAGGGGGAGCAGGCCTATGTTAGCAATCAGCCCCAGCATTTT.

Points on this clone: Additional DNA sequences in this sample encode the identical CDR3. The genes are TRBV19 and TRBJ1-1; a weak D match, TRBD1 (5 bases). Germline values: CDR1 LNHDA, CDR2 SQIVND (reference sequence). Trimming stripped 2 bases from V and 1 base from J, with 5 bases between. The CDR3 loop spans 13 amino acids. This CDR3 is CASSIRGNTEAFF. CDR3 sequence (DNA): TGTGCCAGTAGTATAAGGGGGAACACTGAAGCTTTCTTT.